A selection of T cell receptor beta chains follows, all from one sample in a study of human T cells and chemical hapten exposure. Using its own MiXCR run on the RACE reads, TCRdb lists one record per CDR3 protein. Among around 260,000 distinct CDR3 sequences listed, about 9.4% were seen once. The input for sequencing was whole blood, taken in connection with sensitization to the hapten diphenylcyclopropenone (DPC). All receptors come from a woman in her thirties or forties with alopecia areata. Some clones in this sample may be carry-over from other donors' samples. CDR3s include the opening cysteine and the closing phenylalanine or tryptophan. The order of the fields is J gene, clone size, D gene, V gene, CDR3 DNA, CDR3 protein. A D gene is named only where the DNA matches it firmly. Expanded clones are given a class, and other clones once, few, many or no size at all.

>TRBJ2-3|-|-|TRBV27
TGTGCCAGCAGTCTCTGGACAAGGCCAGATACGCAGTATTTT
CASSLWTRPDTQYF
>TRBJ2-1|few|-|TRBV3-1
TGTGCCAGCAGCCAAGTCCTAGTATCCTACAATGAGCAGTTCTTC
CASSQVLVSYNEQFF
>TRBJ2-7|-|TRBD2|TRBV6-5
TGTGCCAGCAAGGGACTAGCGGCAGTCTACGAGCAGTACTTC
CASKGLAAVYEQYF
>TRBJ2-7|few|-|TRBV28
TGTGCCAGCAGTTCCACGGGACGGGCTGCCTACGAGCAGTACTTC
CASSSTGRAAYEQYF
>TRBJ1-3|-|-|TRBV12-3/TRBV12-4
TGTGCCAGCAGTTTATCCAGGGAAGGAAACACCATATATTTT
CASSLSREGNTIYF
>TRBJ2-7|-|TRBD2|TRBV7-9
TGTGCCAGCAGCTCCATGGGCTCTAGCGGGACCCCTACCTACGAGCAGTACTTC
CASSSMGSSGTPTYEQYF
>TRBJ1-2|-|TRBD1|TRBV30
TGTGCCTGTTGGACAGGGGGCGTCTATGGCTACACCTTC
CACWTGGVYGYTF
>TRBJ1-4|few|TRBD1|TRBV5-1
TGCGCCAGCAGGGGAGGACAGGGGCGCGAAAAACTGTTTTTT
CASRGGQGREKLFF
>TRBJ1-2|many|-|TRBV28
TGTGCCAGCTCGCCAGGGTATGGCTACACCTTC
CASSPGYGYTF
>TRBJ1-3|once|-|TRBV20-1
TGCAGTGCGCCAAAACAGTCCTCTGGAAACACCATATATTTT
CSAPKQSSGNTIYF
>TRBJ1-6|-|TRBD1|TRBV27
TGTGCCAGCAGCCTGGACAGGGGAACGAATTCACCCCTCCACTTT
CASSLDRGTNSPLHF
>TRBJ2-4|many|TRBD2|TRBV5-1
TGCGCCAGCAGCTTGGAAGAGAGCGGGAGGATGGTGAACATTCAGTACTTC
CASSLEESGRMVNIQYF
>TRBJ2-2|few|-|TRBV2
TGTGCCAGTCTCCAGACATCGAACACCGGGGAGCTGTTTTTT
CASLQTSNTGELFF
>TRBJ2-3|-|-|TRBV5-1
TGCGCCAGCAGCTTGTTCGGACGGAGAGCTACAGATACGCAGTATTTT
CASSLFGRRATDTQYF
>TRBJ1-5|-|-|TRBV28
TGTGCCAGCACTAAATTGATCGGGAGTCAGCCCCAGCATTTT
CASTKLIGSQPQHF
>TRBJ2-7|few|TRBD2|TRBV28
TGTGCCAGCAGTTTCGTGGCGGGAGGGGGTAGACGGCAGTACTTC
CASSFVAGGGRRQYF
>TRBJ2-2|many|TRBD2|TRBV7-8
TGTGCCAGCAGCCCGGGGGCGACTAGCGGAACCGGGGAGCTGTTTTTT
CASSPGATSGTGELFF
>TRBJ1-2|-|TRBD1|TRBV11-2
TGTGCCAGCAGCTACCCTTCTCTCCGGCGGACAGGATATGGCTACACCTTC
CASSYPSLRRTGYGYTF
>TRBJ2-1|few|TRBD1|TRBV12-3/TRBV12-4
TGTGCCAGCAGCCGGACAGGAACGTACAATGAGCAGTTCTTC
CASSRTGTYNEQFF
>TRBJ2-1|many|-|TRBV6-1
TGTGCCAGCAGTGAAGCGTTGAGGAATGAGCAGTTCTTC
CASSEALRNEQFF
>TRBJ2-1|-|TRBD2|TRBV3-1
TGTGCCAGCAGCCAAGGAAGCGGGAGCTCCTACAATGAGCAGTTCTTC
CASSQGSGSSYNEQFF
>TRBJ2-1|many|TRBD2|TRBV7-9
TGTGCCAGCTCCGGGACTAGCGGGACCAATGAGCAGTTCTTC
CASSGTSGTNEQFF
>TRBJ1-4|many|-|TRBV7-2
TGTGCCAGCAGCGCGATACTTAGGGGCGAAAAACTGTTTTTT
CASSAILRGEKLFF
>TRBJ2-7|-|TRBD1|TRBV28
TGTGCCAGCAGTTCTGCGGACAGGGGGCTATACGAGCAGTACTTC
CASSSADRGLYEQYF
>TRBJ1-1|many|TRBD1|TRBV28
TGTGCCAGCACCTCAACCGGGACAGAAAAAAGACAAGCTTTCTTT
CASTSTGTEKRQAFF
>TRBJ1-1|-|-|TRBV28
TGTGCCAGCAGCCACCTCCTGGGCTTGGGCACTGAAGCTTTCTTT
CASSHLLGLGTEAFF
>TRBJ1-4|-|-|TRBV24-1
TGTGCCACCAGTGACCGGACAGCGATTAATGAAAAACTGTTTTTT
CATSDRTAINEKLFF
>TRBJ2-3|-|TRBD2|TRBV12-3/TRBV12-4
TGTGCCAGCAGACTGAGCGGGAGGGGCACAGATACGCAGTATTTT
CASRLSGRGTDTQYF
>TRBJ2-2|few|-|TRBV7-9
TGTGCCAGCAGCTTCTGGGAGGACACCGGGGAGCTGTTTTTT
CASSFWEDTGELFF
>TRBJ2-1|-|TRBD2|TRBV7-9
TGTGCCAGCAGCTTAACTAGCGGGAACCACAATGAGCAGTTCTTC
CASSLTSGNHNEQFF
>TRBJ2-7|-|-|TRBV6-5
TGTGCCAGCAGAGGCCCGACAGAAAGTTACGAGCAGTACTTC
CASRGPTESYEQYF
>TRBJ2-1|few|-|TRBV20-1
TGCAGTGGAGTACGAGATGGAGAGCAGTTCTTC
CSGVRDGEQFF
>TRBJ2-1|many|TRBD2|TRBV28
TGTGCCAGCAGTTTTAGCCTAGCGGGGGCGAATGAGCAGTTCTTC
CASSFSLAGANEQFF
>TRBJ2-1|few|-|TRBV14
TGTGCCAGCAGCCAAGAAGGGCCCCGGCGGTTCTTC
CASSQEGPRRFF
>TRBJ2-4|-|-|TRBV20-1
TGCAGTGCTAGAGATCGGGTGGTTTTAAACATTCAGTACTTC
CSARDRVVLNIQYF